One sample yielded the 14 T cell receptor beta chains listed below, sequenced in a study of cytomegalovirus exposure and HLA in healthy donors. PCR was performed using 60 Vbeta and 13 Jbeta primers. Using immunoSEQ multiplex PCR, the repertoire was profiled, and TCRdb retains in-frame clones only, with some absent. This sample has 110,000 to 150,000 clones, with less than 90% found just once. Sequenced material: PBMCs. Every receptor here comes from a boy aged 2-15 years in good health and CMV-seronegative.

The chain uses TRBV23-1 and TRBJ2-5; TRBD1 might be the D (6 bases). TRBV23-1 is noted as an ORF with a role that remains uncertain. The CDR3 extends over 13 amino acids. Deletions cut 2 bases from V and 3 bases from J, with 7 bases between. CDR3 region: CASSQGQKETQYF. The CDR3 DNA is TGCGCCAGCAGTCAAGGACAGAAAGAGACCCAGTACTTC.

The chain employs TRBV7-6 and TRBJ1-6; TRBD1 is a possible D gene (5 bases). In germline, CDR1 is SGHVS, CDR2 FNYEAQ. Trimming shortened V by 2 bases and J by 5 bases, and 10 bases separated the two germline ends. The CDR3 totals 15 residues. CDR3 residues: CASSLRGSDNSPLHF. The CDR3 region has the DNA TGTGCCAGCAGCTTAAGGGGATCCGATAATTCACCCCTCCACTTT.

This chain uses TRBV2 with TRBJ2-6; a possible D gene is TRBD2 (5 bases). Trimming took off 4 bases at V and 1 base at J, with 11 bases between the two ends. In germline, CDR1 is SNHLY, CDR2 FYNNEI. The CDR3 extends over 16 amino acids. CDR3 in DNA: TGTGCCAGCAGTGTAGGCCGAGGGTCTGGGGCCAACGTCCTGACTTTC. The encoded protein is CASSVGRGSGANVLTF.

This clone was picked up one time. V and J are TRBV9 and TRBJ2-7, with 10 bases matching TRBD1. The V segment lost 0 bases and the J segment 0 bases; nucleotides outside the gene matches: 0. The CDR3 is made up of 15 amino acids. CDR1 and CDR2 (germline): SGDLS, YYNGEE. For the CDR3, the DNA is TGTGCCAGCAGCGTAGGGACAGGGGGCTCCTACGAGCAGTACTTC. Translation gives CASSVGTGGSYEQYF.

The chain uses TRBV6-6 and TRBJ2-1, with TRBD2 identical over 9 bases. The CDR3 has 14 amino acids. Germline loops: CDR1 MNHNY, CDR2 SVGAGI (reference sequence). V dropped 8 bases and J dropped 6; count of bases not matched to a gene: 8. CDR3 amino acids: CASGLAGVSNEQFF. The CDR3 region has the DNA TGTGCCAGCGGGTTAGCGGGAGTAAGCAATGAGCAGTTCTTC.

The chain uses TRBV19 and TRBJ1-6; D is unclear. V dropped 7 bases and J dropped 10 bases, with 17 bases sitting between them. From germline, CDR1 is LNHDA and CDR2 SQIVND (reference sequence). This CDR3 is built from 14 residues. The CDR3 loop reads CASTPGGMFSPLHF. The CDR3 DNA follows: TGTGCCAGTACCCCGGGAGGGATGTTCTCACCCCTCCACTTT.

The rearrangement links TRBV28 to TRBJ2-1; TRBD1 aligns across 10 bases. This CDR3 has 19 residues. Germline CDR1 reads MDHEN; CDR2 reads SYDVKM. Trimming removed 4 bases from V and 8 bases from J; junction bases left unmatched: 20. CDR3 in amino acids: CASSSVTGGEFGGPDEQFF. CDR3 bases: TGTGCCAGCAGTTCCGTGACAGGGGGCGAATTCGGTGGACCCGATGAGCAGTTCTTC.

The rearrangement uses TRBV9 and TRBJ2-2, with 10 bases matching TRBD2. With V trimmed by 2 bases and J by 5 bases, 6 bases remained unmatched. Germline V gene data show CDR1 as SGDLS and CDR2 as YYNGEE. The CDR3 is 16 amino acids. CDR3 sequence (DNA): TGTGCCAGCAGCGTGGGCGCTAGCGGGAGTACCGGGGAGCTGTTTTTT. Translation gives CASSVGASGSTGELFF.

This chain connects TRBV10-3 to TRBJ2-1; TRBD1 matches at 9 bases. The CDR3 is 14 amino acids. Germline V gives CDR1 ENHRY, CDR2 SYGVKD. J was trimmed by 0 bases and V by 10 bases; bases with no gene match: 4. DNA of the CDR3: TGTGCCACCGAGACAGGGGGCTCCTACAATGAGCAGTTCTTC. This gives the protein CATETGGSYNEQFF.

This chain uses TRBV25-1 with TRBJ2-2; 10 bases line up with TRBD2. The ends lost 2 bases at V and 3 bases at J; junction bases unmatched: 0. The CDR3 covers 15 residues. In germline, CDR1 is MGHDK, CDR2 SYGVNS. CDR3 DNA sequence: TGTGCCAGCAGTGAACTAGCGGGAGACACCGGGGAGCTGTTTTTT. This codes for CASSELAGDTGELFF.

The gene calls are TRBV9 and TRBJ1-6, with D possibly matching TRBD1 (5 bases). Trimming removed 0 bases from V and 9 bases from J, with 10 bases in between. This CDR3 has 14 residues. CDR1 is SGDLS and CDR2 is YYNGEE in the germline V gene. CDR3 nucleotides: TGTGCCAGCAGCGTAGGGTTGGGGGGTTCACCCCTCCACTTT. Residues: CASSVGLGGSPLHF.

The chain carries TRBV28 and TRBJ2-3; possibly TRBD2 for D (5 bases). Germline V CDR1 and CDR2: MDHEN, SYDVKM. V lost 1 base and J 4 bases, leaving 12 bases between the germline ends. This CDR3 has 15 amino acids. The chain's CDR3 is CASSLSLARPDTQYF. The DNA of the CDR3 is TGTGCCAGCAGTTTATCGCTAGCAAGGCCAGATACGCAGTATTTT.

The gene calls are TRBV5-4 and TRBJ2-1; 10 nucleotides align to TRBD2. The CDR3 loop spans 16 amino acids. V was clipped by 8 bases and J by 2 bases; unmatched bases: 10. Germline V CDR1 and CDR2: SGHNT, YYREEE (reference sequence). The CDR3 nucleotides read TGTGCCAGTCTCTTGAATAGCGGGGGGACCTACAATGAGCAGTTCTTC. It encodes CASLLNSGGTYNEQFF. The full variable domain, in which reference TRBV5-4 and TRBJ2-1 provide the parts outside the CDR3, is ETGVTQSPTHLIKTRGQQVTLRCSSQSGHNTVSWYQQALGQGPQFIFQYYREEENGRGNFPPRFSGLQFPNYSSELNVNALELDDSALYLCASLLNSGGTYNEQFFGPGTRLTVL.

The chain joins TRBV10-3 to TRBJ2-3, with 10 bases fitting TRBD2. The CDR3 extends over 16 amino acids. Germline V lookup: CDR1 ENHRY, CDR2 SYGVKD. J lost 2 bases, V lost 3 bases, and 5 bases had no gene match. CDR3 loop: CAISEFSGGPTDTQYF. CDR3 nucleotides: TGTGCCATCAGTGAATTTAGCGGGGGGCCCACAGATACGCAGTATTTT.